The 27 T cell receptor beta chains below come from one sample, sequenced in a study of blood T cells in healthy people across ages. Together with a sample-barcoded 5' primer, a J-beta primer mix was included in a second PCR lasting about 6 to 12 cycles. Via MiXCR, TCRdb re-called the 5' RACE reads, giving one row per CDR3 protein. In the table there are about 670,000 distinct CDR3 sequences, roughly 43% of which are singletons. The sample taken for sequencing was blood. These receptors came from a man older than 75 in good health.

This clonotype appeared many times. The V and J genes are TRBV10-3 and TRBJ2-5; possible D gene TRBD2, 6 bases. V dropped 2 bases and J dropped 7 bases, with 14 bases sitting between them. This CDR3 has 14 residues. Germline V gene sequence: CDR1 ENHRY, CDR2 SYGVKD. The CDR3 bases are TGTGCCATCAGTGAGATAGCGACGGGGGTGACCCAGTACTTC. It specifies CAISEIATGVTQYF.

This clonotype was detected a few times. The chain carries TRBV7-6 and TRBJ1-2; 8 bases agree with TRBD1. V was clipped by 3 bases and J by 2 bases; unmatched bases: 14. The CDR3 runs 18 residues. Per germline, CDR1 SGHVS and CDR2 FNYEAQ. CDR3 in DNA: TGTGCCAGCAGCTTGCTTGGTCCCGGGACAGGCTCCAACTATGGCTACACCTTC. Residues: CASSLLGPGTGSNYGYTF.

Note on this clonotype: At one end the junction does not follow the germline gene, possibly because of a read error. The V and J genes are TRBV14 and TRBJ2-2; D not resolved. CDR1 SGHDN and CDR2 FVKESK come from the germline V gene. This CDR3 is built from 16 residues. The CDR3 region is CASSQDFAPNTGELFF. The CDR3 nucleotides read TGTGCCAGTAGCCAAGATTTCGCGCCTAACACCGGGGAGCTGTTTTTT.

DNA for the CDR3: TGTGCCAGCAGCAAAGACCGCAATGAGCAGTTCTTC. This encodes CASSKDRNEQFF. The gene calls are TRBV21-1 and TRBJ2-1. TRBV21-1 is reported as a pseudogene. The CDR3 covers 12 residues.

This clonotype was detected ten times or more. The V call is TRBV7-9, the J call TRBJ2-1; 11 bases align to TRBD2. CDR1 and CDR2 (germline): SEHNR, FQNEAQ (reference sequence). The CDR3 has 17 amino acids. V lost 4 bases, J lost 3 bases, and 8 bases stayed unmatched. The CDR3 sequence is CASSSSRLAGSYNEQFF. The CDR3 nucleotides are TGTGCCAGCAGCTCAAGCCGACTAGCGGGGAGCTACAATGAGCAGTTCTTC. Based on the CDR3 plus reference TRBV7-9 and TRBJ2-1, the full variable domain is DTGVSQNPRHKITKRGQNVTFRCDPISEHNRLYWYRQTLGQGPEFLTYFQNEAQLEKSRLLSDRFSAERPKGSFSTLEIQRTEQGDSAMYLCASSSSRLAGSYNEQFFGPGTRLTVL.

The chain is built from TRBV27 and TRBJ2-5, with D maybe TRBD2 (7 bases). V shed 3 bases and J shed 5 bases, with 19 bases lying between them. The CDR3 length is 16 residues. The germline gives CDR1 MNHEY, CDR2 SMNVEV (reference sequence). For the CDR3, the DNA is TGTGCCAGCAGTTTTGGGGGGGCGTCATGGCCTGAGACCCAGTACTTC. Its translation: CASSFGGASWPETQYF.

V gene TRBV3-1 combines with J gene TRBJ2-5; 11 positions agree with TRBD2. V was clipped by 8 bases and J by 12 bases; unmatched bases: 11. CDR3 length: 13 residues. Per the germline V gene, CDR1 is LGHDT and CDR2 is YNNKEL (reference sequence). DNA for the CDR3: TGTGCCAGCTGCAGTGGGACTAGCGGTAGTAAGTACTTC. It encodes CASCSGTSGSKYF.

This chain uses TRBV7-2 with TRBJ2-5; 10 bases map to TRBD1. Looked up from germline, CDR1 is SGHTA and CDR2 is FQGNSA. J gave up 6 bases and V 5 bases, and 6 bases lay outside the gene matches. CDR3 length: 14 amino acids. CDR3 DNA sequence: TGTGCCAGCAGCACCCGGACAGGGGGACAGACCCAGTACTTC. It translates to CASSTRTGGQTQYF.

This chain connects TRBV29-1 to TRBJ2-5; 11 nucleotides align to TRBD2. CDR1 and CDR2 from the germline V gene are SQVTM and ANQGSEA. The CDR3 has 14 amino acids. After removal of 5 bases from V and 5 bases from J, the junction contained 7 bases not matched to a gene. For the CDR3, the DNA is TGCAGCGTTACCCTAGCGGGGGGTTGGGAGACCCAGTACTTC. This encodes CSVTLAGGWETQYF.

The CDR3 DNA reads TGTGCCAGCAGGCGGACAGATGGGGGGACCTCAGAGCAGTACTTC. Its protein product is CASRRTDGGTSEQYF. The chain couples TRBV27 to TRBJ2-7; either TRBD1 or TRBD2 may supply D (6 bases each). CDR1 MNHEY and CDR2 SMNVEV come from the germline V gene (reference sequence). Trimming cost V 6 bases and J 7 bases, with 22 bases left between them. CDR3 size: 15 residues.

The chain has TRBV9 and TRBJ2-1, with D possibly matching TRBD2 (6 bases). CDR1 is SGDLS, CDR2 YYNGEE, per germline. The ends were cut back, 0 bases at V and 9 bases at J, with 16 bases in the middle. The CDR3 runs to 15 residues. As DNA, the CDR3 is TGTGCCAGCAGCGTAGGGAGGGTGTCAGGTAGTGAGCAGTTCTTC. It codes for CASSVGRVSGSEQFF. The complete variable domain, with remaining parts taken from reference TRBV9 and TRBJ2-1, reads DSGVTQTPKHLITATGQRVTLRCSPRSGDLSVYWYQQSLDQGLQFLIQYYNGEERAKGNILERFSAQQFPDLHSELNLSSLELGDSALYFCASSVGRVSGSEQFFGPGTRLTVL.

Here the CDR3 reads CSARVGRGGGDEQFF. In DNA, the CDR3 is TGCAGTGCTAGAGTAGGTCGGGGGGGAGGGGATGAGCAGTTCTTC. The rearrangement links TRBV20-1 to TRBJ2-1, with TRBD2 matching over 8 bases. Trimming removed 1 base from V and 8 bases from J; junction bases left unmatched: 10. CDR3 size: 15 residues. From germline, CDR1 is DFQATT and CDR2 SNEGSKA (reference sequence).

This clonotype was found many times. The rearrangement links TRBV6-2 or TRBV6-3 to TRBJ2-7, with D possibly matching TRBD1 (6 bases). Germline CDR1 reads MNHEY; CDR2 reads SVGEGT. Trimming pared 6 bases from V and 2 bases from J, leaving 8 bases between. There are 12 residues in the CDR3. CDR3 protein: CASSGQTYEQYF. For the CDR3, the DNA is TGTGCCAGCAGCGGACAGACCTACGAGCAGTACTTC.

In the case of this clonotype: At one end the junction does not follow the germline gene, possibly because of a read error. V gene TRBV3-1 combines with J gene TRBJ2-3; TRBD2 aligns across 10 bases. The CDR3 covers 16 residues. The germline gives CDR1 LGHDT, CDR2 YNNKEL (reference sequence). The CDR3 DNA sequence: TGTGCCAGCAGCCCCCTTTCCCTAGCGGGAGTTGGTACGCGGTATTTT. It specifies CASSPLSLAGVGTRYF.

V and J are TRBV20-1 and TRBJ2-7, with 9 bases aligning to TRBD2. CDR1 and CDR2 from the germline V gene are DFQATT and SNEGSKA (reference sequence). The CDR3 has 13 residues. V lost 6 bases to trimming and J lost 2 bases; unmatched junction nucleotides: 5. The CDR3 DNA reads TGCAGTGCCACGCGGGAGGGACCCTACGAGCAGTACTTC. This translates into CSATREGPYEQYF.

The sample holds a few counts of this clonotype. V usage is TRBV29-1 and J usage is TRBJ2-2; D not resolved. The CDR3 is 12 residues long. Germline V gene lookup returns CDR1 SQVTM and CDR2 ANQGSEA. Trimming pared 4 bases from V and 2 bases from J, leaving 5 bases between. The CDR3 spells CSVAHNTGELFF. The CDR3 bases are TGCAGCGTTGCTCACAACACCGGGGAGCTGTTTTTT.

To note about this clonotype: A much larger clone differs from this one at a single base, so this may be a read error. The chain carries TRBV7-2 and TRBJ2-1; D uncertain. V lost 5 bases to trimming and J lost 0 bases, with 8 bases between them. CDR1 SGHTA and CDR2 FQGNSA come from the germline V gene. The CDR3 has 14 amino acids. CDR3 sequence reads: CASSARRSYNEQFF. CDR3 coding DNA: TGTGCCAGCAGCGCCCGGCGCTCCTACAATGAGCAGTTCTTC.

The sample holds many counts of this clonotype. The rearrangement uses TRBV25-1 and TRBJ2-7; TRBD1 aligns across 12 bases. The ends lost 10 bases at V and 7 bases at J; junction bases unmatched: 17. This CDR3 is built from 16 residues. Per the germline V gene, CDR1 is MGHDK and CDR2 is SYGVNS. The CDR3 region has the DNA TGTGCCACCATGGGACAGGGGGCCTCCACGGTCAAGGAGCAGTACTTC. This translates into CATMGQGASTVKEQYF.

J is TRBJ2-1 and V is TRBV5-1, with a weak D call TRBD2 (5 bases). CDR1 is SGHRS and CDR2 is YFSETQ in the germline V gene. Between the trimmed V and J ends, which lost 1 base and 3 bases, there was a span of 11 bases. The CDR3 extends over 15 amino acids. CDR3 sequence: CASSLLEGNYNEQFF. CDR3 bases: TGCGCCAGCAGCTTGCTCGAGGGAAACTACAATGAGCAGTTCTTC.

The chain combines TRBV9 with TRBJ2-7; D uncertain. Germline-derived CDR1 and CDR2 are SGDLS and YYNGEE. The germline V and J ends were trimmed by 0 bases and 7 bases, with 20 bases remaining between them. CDR3 size: 16 residues. In DNA form, the CDR3 reads TGTGCCAGCAGCGTAGGCCCCCCGGATGGTACGTGTGAGCAGTACTTC. Translated: CASSVGPPDGTCEQYF. Full variable domain (missing parts from reference TRBV9 and TRBJ2-7): DSGVTQTPKHLITATGQRVTLRCSPRSGDLSVYWYQQSLDQGLQFLIQYYNGEERAKGNILERFSAQQFPDLHSELNLSSLELGDSALYFCASSVGPPDGTCEQYFGPGTRLTVT.

This sequence joins TRBV20-1 and TRBJ1-4; TRBD1 matches 12 bases. Germline lookup yields CDR1 DFQATT and CDR2 SNEGSKA (reference sequence). V lost 5 bases, J lost 4 bases, and 11 bases stayed unmatched. The CDR3 spans 17 residues. This chain's CDR3 is CSAAGQGAFGDNEKLFF. CDR3 bases: TGCAGTGCTGCGGGACAGGGGGCTTTTGGGGATAATGAAAAACTGTTTTTT.

This clonotype was seen more than once but under ten times. The chain has TRBV7-2 and TRBJ2-1, with 16 nucleotides matching TRBD2. The CDR3 length is 17 residues. V was pared by 4 bases and J by 6 bases, with 6 bases of the junction left unmatched. In germline, CDR1 is SGHTA, CDR2 FQGNSA. In DNA, the CDR3 is TGTGCCAGCAGCTGGGGACTAGCGGGGGGGAGGGTCAATGAGCAGTTCTTC. This sequence encodes CASSWGLAGGRVNEQFF.

The chain recombines TRBV4-1 with TRBJ2-4, with 7 nucleotides matching TRBD2. Germline-derived CDR1 and CDR2 are MGHRA and YSYEKL. V dropped 2 bases and J dropped 1; count of bases not matched to a gene: 5. The CDR3 has 16 amino acids. The CDR3 nucleotides read TGCGCCAGCAGCCAATGGGACGGGGGGGCCAAAAACATTCAGTACTTC. Translation: CASSQWDGGAKNIQYF.

This clonotype is deemed medium-sized. The rearrangement links TRBV29-1 to TRBJ2-1, with D possibly TRBD1 on 5 matching bases. CDR3 length equals 13 residues. Germline V CDR1 and CDR2: SQVTM, ANQGSEA. V lost 2 bases and J lost 7, with 12 bases in between. The CDR3 nucleotides are TGCAGCGTTGAACGGCAGGGTGCGAATGAGCAGTTCTTC. This sequence encodes CSVERQGANEQFF.

This clonotype appeared a single time. The CDR3 region is CASSQKGTATDTQYF. The CDR3 coding sequence is TGTGCCAGCAGCCAGAAGGGGACAGCTACAGATACGCAGTATTTT. V is TRBV3-1 and J is TRBJ2-3, with 7 bases identical to TRBD1. The CDR3 has 15 residues. The germline V gene has CDR1 LGHDT and CDR2 YNNKEL (reference sequence). The ends lost 3 bases at V and 3 bases at J; junction bases unmatched: 6.

This chain connects TRBV7-9 to TRBJ2-7; 8 bases are a match to TRBD1. Germline trimming cut 1 base from V and 5 bases from J; bases unmatched to any gene: 7. This CDR3 contains 15 residues. The germline gives CDR1 SEHNR, CDR2 FQNEAQ (reference sequence). The chain's CDR3 is CASSLVAGGIDEQYF. CDR3 nucleotide sequence: TGTGCCAGCAGCTTAGTCGCAGGGGGCATCGACGAGCAGTACTTC. Using reference TRBV7-9 and TRBJ2-7 for the parts outside the CDR3, the full variable domain is DTGVSQNPRHKITKRGQNVTFRCDPISEHNRLYWYRQTLGQGPEFLTYFQNEAQLEKSRLLSDRFSAERPKGSFSTLEIQRTEQGDSAMYLCASSLVAGGIDEQYFGPGTRLTVT.

This clonotype has only a few counts. This chain connects TRBV28 to TRBJ2-5; 8 positions agree with TRBD1. From germline, CDR1 is MDHEN and CDR2 SYDVKM. V gave up 6 bases and J gave up 1 base; unmatched junction bases: 7. This CDR3 is 15 amino acids long. The CDR3 bases are TGTGCCAGCAGGCTCTTCGGACAGGGCCAAGAGACCCAGTACTTC. Encoded protein: CASRLFGQGQETQYF.